The 6 T cell receptor beta chains reported below all come from one sample, sequenced in a study of a mutant IDH1 vaccine in newly diagnosed glioma. Time point of the sample: week 5, during vaccination. The content of each vaccine dose was 300 ug of mutant IDH1 20-mer peptide, and topical imiquimod accompanied it. This table comes from immunoSEQ multiplex PCR, and its TCRdb copy is limited to in-frame clones, with some not included. The sample lists roughly 11,000 clones, around 90% occurring once. Their specific antigens are unknown. The source was PBMCs, collected from a glioma patient whose treatment included an IDH1 peptide vaccine. The receptors originated from a woman between 40 and 55 years old with glioma. Some clones in this sample may be carry-over from other donors' samples.

The genes are TRBV7-2 and TRBJ2-3; D might be TRBD2 (6 bases). V lost 3 bases to trimming and J lost 6 bases, with 16 bases between them. Germline V lookup: CDR1 SGHTA, CDR2 FQGNSA. The CDR3 length is 15 residues. The CDR3 DNA reads TGTGCCAGCAGCTTGAGTTTCCGGGAGAGGGATACGCAGTATTTT. It codes for CASSLSFRERDTQYF.

This chain uses TRBV6-6 with TRBJ2-1, with 9 bases matching TRBD2. V dropped 8 bases and J dropped 10; count of bases not matched to a gene: 9. CDR3 length equals 13 residues. From germline, CDR1 is MNHNY and CDR2 SVGAGI (reference sequence). The CDR3 nucleotides are TGTGCCAGCGGGGGACTAGCAAGGCGGGAGCAGTTCTTC. Protein sequence: CASGGLARREQFF.

The chain is built from TRBV2 and TRBJ2-2; D uncertain. Between the trimmed V and J ends, which lost 7 bases and 2 bases, there was a span of 8 bases. This CDR3 is built from 13 residues. Germline V gene sequence: CDR1 SNHLY, CDR2 FYNNEI. This CDR3 is CASNNQNTGELFF. CDR3 DNA sequence: TGTGCCAGCAACAATCAAAACACCGGGGAGCTGTTTTTT.

CDR3 in amino acids: CASSWGQDPWRGYTF. CDR3 DNA: TGCGCCAGCAGCTGGGGACAGGACCCGTGGCGGGGCTACACCTTC. The rearrangement uses TRBV5-1 and TRBJ1-2; TRBD1 matches 8 bases. In germline, CDR1 is SGHRS, CDR2 YFSETQ. With V trimmed by 3 bases and J by 8 bases, 12 bases remained unmatched. The CDR3 contains 15 residues.

V gene TRBV7-9 combines with J gene TRBJ2-1; 10 bases fit TRBD2. J lost 2 bases, V lost 5 bases, and 3 bases had no gene match. Germline lookup yields CDR1 SEHNR and CDR2 FQNEAQ (reference sequence). CDR3 length: 15 residues. CDR3: CASSASGRAYNEQFF. CDR3 nucleotides: TGTGCCAGCAGCGCGAGCGGGAGGGCCTACAATGAGCAGTTCTTC.

The chain joins TRBV13 to TRBJ1-3; possible D gene TRBD1, 6 bases. The CDR3 runs 14 residues. The germline V gene encodes CDR1 PRHDT and CDR2 FYEKMQ (reference sequence). V was shortened by 3 bases and J by 2 bases, with 8 bases between the two germline ends. The CDR3 here is CASSLAGAGNTIYF. The CDR3 coding sequence is TGTGCCAGCAGCTTGGCAGGGGCTGGAAACACCATATATTTT.